The 9 T cell receptor beta chains listed next were all sequenced from one sample in a study of blood T cell repertoires in COVID-19. Generated by immunoSEQ multiplex PCR, the TCRdb table keeps only in-frame clones and is missing some. The top ten hold about 0.6% of the sample, which has about 410,000 clones, less than 95% seen once. The sample consisted of PBMCs or T cells enriched from blood (not recorded which). All receptors come from a young man who had recovered from COVID-19.

This chain joins TRBV5-4 and TRBJ2-7; no definite D call. CDR1 is SGHNT, CDR2 YYREEE, per germline (reference sequence). The CDR3 is 16 amino acids. Deletions cut 0 bases from V and 2 bases from J, with 15 bases between. This CDR3 reads CASSLDLSTVTYEQYF. CDR3 nucleotide sequence: TGTGCCAGCAGCTTGGATTTGAGTACAGTAACCTACGAGCAGTACTTC.

V is TRBV12-3 or TRBV12-4 and J is TRBJ2-3; D unclear. CDR3 size: 11 residues. Trimming cost V 8 bases and J 6 bases, with 9 bases left between them. CDR3 in amino acids: CASEARDTQYF. The CDR3 bases are TGTGCCAGCGAAGCGCGGGATACGCAGTATTTT.

V is TRBV5-1 and J is TRBJ1-2; D unresolved. This CDR3 comprises 13 residues. V was pared by 2 bases and J by 2 bases, with 7 bases between. CDR1 and CDR2 from the germline V gene are SGHRS and YFSETQ. CDR3: CASSLWANYGYTF. The CDR3 DNA reads TGCGCCAGCAGCTTATGGGCAAACTATGGCTACACCTTC.

The chain combines TRBV2 with TRBJ1-4, with unresolved D. V lost 7 bases to trimming and J lost 2 bases, with 11 bases between them. The CDR3 runs to 14 residues. CDR1 SNHLY and CDR2 FYNNEI come from the germline V gene. The CDR3 DNA follows: TGTGCCAGCATCCGCCGAGCGACTAATGAAAAACTGTTTTTT. It encodes CASIRRATNEKLFF.

V and J are TRBV5-6 and TRBJ1-3; no clear D. The V gene lost 4 bases and the J gene lost 0 bases, with 11 bases spanning the gap. Germline lookup yields CDR1 SGHDT and CDR2 YYEEEE. The length of the CDR3 is 15 residues. CDR3 loop: CASSPGRVSGNTIYF. The CDR3 DNA follows: TGTGCCAGCAGCCCTGGGAGGGTCTCTGGAAACACCATATATTTT. The full variable domain, in which reference TRBV5-6 and TRBJ1-3 provide the parts outside the CDR3, is DAGVTQSPTHLIKTRGQQVTLRCSPKSGHDTVSWYQQALGQGPQFIFQYYEEEERQRGNFPDRFSGHQFPNYSSELNVNALLLGDSALYLCASSPGRVSGNTIYFGEGSWLTVV.

The V call is TRBV29-1, the J call TRBJ1-5; 7 bases align to TRBD1. The junction had 14 bases not matched to a gene; V was cut back by 6 bases and J by 0 bases. Germline V gene lookup returns CDR1 SQVTM and CDR2 ANQGSEA. The length of the CDR3 is 17 residues. DNA of the CDR3: TGCAGCGTCGCACCAACAGGGGCATCTTATAGCAATCAGCCCCAGCATTTT. It is translated as CSVAPTGASYSNQPQHF.

The chain joins TRBV6-1 to TRBJ2-1; weak D call: TRBD1 (6 bases). Germline values: CDR1 MNHNS, CDR2 SASEGT. The V gene lost 3 bases and the J gene lost 7 bases, with 13 bases spanning the gap. The CDR3 runs 14 residues. The CDR3 region has the DNA TGTGCCAGCAGTGAGCGGACAGCCCCTAATGAGCAGTTCTTC. Translated, it gives CASSERTAPNEQFF.

V usage is TRBV6-5 and J usage is TRBJ1-4, with D possibly TRBD1 on 6 matching bases. The CDR3 has 15 residues. Germline CDR1 and CDR2: MNHEY and SVGAGI. V was clipped by 4 bases and J by 8 bases, with 17 bases between them. The CDR3 region has the DNA TGTGCCAGCAGTTCGGACAGCCCCGAGGGAGAAAAACTGTTTTTT. This sequence encodes CASSSDSPEGEKLFF.

The chain employs TRBV9 and TRBJ2-3; 7 nucleotides agree with TRBD2. The germline V gene has CDR1 SGDLS and CDR2 YYNGEE. The ends lost 3 bases at V and 0 bases at J; junction bases unmatched: 4. There are 15 residues in the CDR3. CDR3 residues: CASSASGHSTDTQYF. The CDR3 DNA sequence: TGTGCCAGCAGCGCTAGCGGTCATAGCACAGATACGCAGTATTTT.